This TCR beta chain derives from a study of CD8 T cells in Susac syndrome. cDNA came from approximately 0.5 to 1 ug RNA primed by random hexamers. Coverage of TCR beta CDR3 amplification by immunoSEQ multiplex PCR extended to 54 Vbeta and 13 Jbeta. MiXCR was run by TCRdb on the immunoSEQ multiplex PCR reads, yielding one entry per CDR3 protein. This table has roughly 120,000 distinct CDR3 sequences, over 85% appearing once. Trimming removed 2 bases from V and 3 bases from J; junction bases left unmatched: 13. Germline V gives CDR1 MGHRA, CDR2 YSYEKL. This CDR3 has 18 amino acids. The sequence was collected from a human donor with multiple sclerosis. The sequencing input was CD8+ T cells from PBMCs. V usage is TRBV4-1 and J usage is TRBJ2-5; 9 bases line up with TRBD1. CDR3 region: CASSQRGWSGQGKETQYF. CDR3 nucleotide sequence: TGCGCCAGCAGCCAAAGAGGCTGGTCGGGACAGGGAAAAGAGACCCAGTACTTC.